This TCR beta chain derives from a study of cytomegalovirus exposure and HLA in healthy donors. Both 60 Vbeta primers and 13 Jbeta primers went into the PCR. The protocol was immunoSEQ multiplex PCR, while the TCRdb copy is restricted to in-frame clones and leaves out a portion. The data show nearly 65,000 clones, with approximately 76% seen just once and about 5.5% held by the top ten. Losses at the gene ends were 0 bases for V and 6 bases for J; bases not matched to a gene: 2. Germline V gene data show CDR1 as MRHNA and CDR2 as SNTAGT. The CDR3 is 15 amino acids. The sequenced sample was PBMCs. The sequence derives from a man between 50 and 59 years old in good health and CMV-seronegative. The rearrangement uses TRBV6-4 and TRBJ1-6; TRBD1 agrees at 7 bases. CDR3 sequence: CASSDSGQVNSPLHF. In DNA, the CDR3 is TGTGCCAGCAGTGACTCCGGACAGGTTAATTCACCCCTCCACTTT.